What follows is one T cell receptor beta chain and its context. TCRdb keeps only in-frame clones here, not all; method: immunoSEQ multiplex PCR. The data contain roughly 28,000 clones, 80% to 90% of them singletons. This specimen belongs to a study of blood T cell repertoires in COVID-19. The overall study: The cDNA or gDNA used as material had been derived from T cells, B-cell-depleted T cells, or PBMCs.

Germline values: CDR1 LGHDT, CDR2 YNNKEL (reference sequence). This CDR3 has 14 residues. V shed 6 bases and J 7 bases; nucleotides not matched to a gene: 11. Sequenced material: peripheral blood. The TCR was taken from a human donor with acute or convalescent COVID-19. The donor label of this sample is uncertain. The chain has TRBV3-1 (or the pseudogene TRBV3-2) and TRBJ1-2; 7 bases fit TRBD1. The CDR3 DNA is TGTGCCAGCAGTCGACAGGGACAGCAGGGTGGCTACACCTTC. The encoded protein is CASSRQGQQGGYTF.